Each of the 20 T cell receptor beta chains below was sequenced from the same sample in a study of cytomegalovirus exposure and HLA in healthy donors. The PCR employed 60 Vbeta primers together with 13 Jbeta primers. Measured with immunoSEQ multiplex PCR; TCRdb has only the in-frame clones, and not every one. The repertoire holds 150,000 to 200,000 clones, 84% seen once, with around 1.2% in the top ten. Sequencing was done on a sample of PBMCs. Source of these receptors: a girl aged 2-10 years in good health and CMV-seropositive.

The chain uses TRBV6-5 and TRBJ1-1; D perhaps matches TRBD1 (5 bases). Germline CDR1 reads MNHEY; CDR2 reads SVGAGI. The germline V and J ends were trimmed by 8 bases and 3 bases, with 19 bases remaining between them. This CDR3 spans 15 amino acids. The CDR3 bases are TGTGCCAGCCTTATTTTCGGGGGTAGGGACACTGAAGCTTTCTTT. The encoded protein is CASLIFGGRDTEAFF.

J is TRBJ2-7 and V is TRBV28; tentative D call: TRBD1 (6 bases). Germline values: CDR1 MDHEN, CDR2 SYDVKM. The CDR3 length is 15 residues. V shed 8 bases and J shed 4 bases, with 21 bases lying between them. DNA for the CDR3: TGTGCCAGCTCTGCCCTAAGGGGGACGGAGTACGAGCAGTACTTC. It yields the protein CASSALRGTEYEQYF.

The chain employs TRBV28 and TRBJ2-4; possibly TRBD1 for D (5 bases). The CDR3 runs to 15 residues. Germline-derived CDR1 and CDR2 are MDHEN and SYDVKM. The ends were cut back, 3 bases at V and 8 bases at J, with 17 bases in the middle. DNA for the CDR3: TGTGCCAGCAGTTTCCCACAGGCCAGAGGAGACATTCAGTACTTC. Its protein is CASSFPQARGDIQYF.

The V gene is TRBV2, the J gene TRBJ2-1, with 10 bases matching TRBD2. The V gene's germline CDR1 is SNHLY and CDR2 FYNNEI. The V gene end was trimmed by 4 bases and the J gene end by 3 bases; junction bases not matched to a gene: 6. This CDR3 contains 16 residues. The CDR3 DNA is TGTGCCAGCAGTGCCAGGACTAGCGGCCTCTACAATGAGCAGTTCTTC. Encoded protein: CASSARTSGLYNEQFF.

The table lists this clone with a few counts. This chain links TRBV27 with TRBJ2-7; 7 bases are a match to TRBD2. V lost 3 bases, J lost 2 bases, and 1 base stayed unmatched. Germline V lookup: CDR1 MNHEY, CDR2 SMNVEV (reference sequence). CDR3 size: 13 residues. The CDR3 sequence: CASSFRGAYEQYF. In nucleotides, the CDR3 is TGTGCCAGCAGTTTCCGGGGGGCCTACGAGCAGTACTTC.

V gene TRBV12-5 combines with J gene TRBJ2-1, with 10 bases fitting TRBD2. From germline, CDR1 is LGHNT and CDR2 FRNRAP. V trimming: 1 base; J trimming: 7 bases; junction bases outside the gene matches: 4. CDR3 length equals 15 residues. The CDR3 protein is CASGLERGGGNEQFF. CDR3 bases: TGTGCTAGTGGTTTGGAGCGGGGGGGCGGGAATGAGCAGTTCTTC.

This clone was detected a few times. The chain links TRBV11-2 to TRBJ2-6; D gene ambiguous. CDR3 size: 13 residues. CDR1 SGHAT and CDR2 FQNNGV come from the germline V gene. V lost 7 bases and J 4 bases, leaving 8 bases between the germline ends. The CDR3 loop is CASTWAGANVLTF. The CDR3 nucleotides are TGTGCCAGCACCTGGGCCGGGGCCAACGTCCTGACTTTC.

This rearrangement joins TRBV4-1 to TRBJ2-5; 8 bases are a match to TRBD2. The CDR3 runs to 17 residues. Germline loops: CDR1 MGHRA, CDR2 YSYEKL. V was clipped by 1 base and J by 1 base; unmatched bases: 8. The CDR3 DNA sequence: TGCGCCAGCAGCCAAGGAACGGGGGGGACCTTCCAAGAGACCCAGTACTTC. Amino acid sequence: CASSQGTGGTFQETQYF.

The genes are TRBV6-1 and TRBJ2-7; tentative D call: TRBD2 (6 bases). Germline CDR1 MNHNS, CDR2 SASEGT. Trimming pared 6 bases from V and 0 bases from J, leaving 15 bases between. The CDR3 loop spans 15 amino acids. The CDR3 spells CASRRGRESSYEQYF. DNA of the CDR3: TGTGCCAGCAGGCGGGGCAGGGAGAGCTCCTACGAGCAGTACTTC.

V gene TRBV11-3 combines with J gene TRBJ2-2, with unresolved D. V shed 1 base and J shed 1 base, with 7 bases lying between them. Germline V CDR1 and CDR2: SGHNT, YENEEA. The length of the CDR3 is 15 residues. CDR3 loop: CASSLGSVNTGELFF. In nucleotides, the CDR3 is TGTGCCAGCAGCTTAGGGTCGGTGAACACCGGGGAGCTGTTTTTT.

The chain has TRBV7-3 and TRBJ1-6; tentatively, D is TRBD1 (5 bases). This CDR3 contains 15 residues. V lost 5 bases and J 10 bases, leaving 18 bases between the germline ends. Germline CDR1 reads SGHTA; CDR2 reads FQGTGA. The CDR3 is CASSASTGVYSPLHF. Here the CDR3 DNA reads TGTGCCAGCAGCGCTTCGACGGGGGTGTACTCACCCCTCCACTTT.

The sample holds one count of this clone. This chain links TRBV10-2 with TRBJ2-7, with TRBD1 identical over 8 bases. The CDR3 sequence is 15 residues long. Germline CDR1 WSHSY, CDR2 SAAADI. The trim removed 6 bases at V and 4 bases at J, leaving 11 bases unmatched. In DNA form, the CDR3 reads TGCGCCAGCAGAGGAGGGACAGGCGGGGTATACGAGCAGTACTTC. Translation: CASRGGTGGVYEQYF.

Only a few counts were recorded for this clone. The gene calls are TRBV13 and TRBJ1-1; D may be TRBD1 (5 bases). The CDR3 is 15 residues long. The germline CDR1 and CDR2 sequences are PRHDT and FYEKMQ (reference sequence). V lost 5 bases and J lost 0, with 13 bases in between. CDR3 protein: CASSARAPMNTEAFF. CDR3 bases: TGTGCCAGCAGCGCCAGGGCCCCGATGAACACTGAAGCTTTCTTT.

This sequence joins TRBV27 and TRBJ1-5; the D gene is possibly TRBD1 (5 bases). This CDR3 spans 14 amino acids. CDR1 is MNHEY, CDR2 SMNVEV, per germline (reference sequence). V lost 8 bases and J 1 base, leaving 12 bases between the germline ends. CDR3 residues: CASFGGGSNQPQHF. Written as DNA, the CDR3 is TGTGCCAGCTTTGGGGGGGGGAGCAATCAGCCCCAGCATTTT.

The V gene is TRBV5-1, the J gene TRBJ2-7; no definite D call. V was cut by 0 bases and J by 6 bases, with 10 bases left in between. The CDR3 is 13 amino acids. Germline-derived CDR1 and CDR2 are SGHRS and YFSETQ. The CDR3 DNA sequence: TGCGCCAGCAGCTTGGTAGTGTCGAGCGAGCAGTACTTC. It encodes CASSLVVSSEQYF.

CDR3 in amino acids: CASSPQGYQPQHF. The CDR3 region has the DNA TGTGCCAGCAGTCCACAGGGTTATCAGCCCCAGCATTTT. The V and J genes are TRBV6-5 and TRBJ1-5; D might be TRBD1 (6 bases). The CDR3 loop spans 13 amino acids. The germline V gene encodes CDR1 MNHEY and CDR2 SVGAGI. Trimming shortened V by 5 bases and J by 5 bases, and 10 bases separated the two germline ends.

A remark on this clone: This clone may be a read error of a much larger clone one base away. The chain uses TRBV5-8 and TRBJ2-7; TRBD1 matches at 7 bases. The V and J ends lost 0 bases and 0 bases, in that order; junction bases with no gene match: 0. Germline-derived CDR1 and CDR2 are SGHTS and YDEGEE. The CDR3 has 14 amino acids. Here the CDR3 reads CASSLGQGSYEQYF. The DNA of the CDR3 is TGTGCCAGCAGCTTGGGACAGGGCTCCTACGAGCAGTACTTC. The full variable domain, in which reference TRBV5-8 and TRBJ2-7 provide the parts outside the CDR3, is EAGVTQSPTHLIKTRGQQATLRCSPISGHTSVYWYQQALGLGLQFLLWYDEGEERNRGNFPPRFSGRQFPNYSSELNVNALELEDSALYLCASSLGQGSYEQYFGPGTRLTVT.

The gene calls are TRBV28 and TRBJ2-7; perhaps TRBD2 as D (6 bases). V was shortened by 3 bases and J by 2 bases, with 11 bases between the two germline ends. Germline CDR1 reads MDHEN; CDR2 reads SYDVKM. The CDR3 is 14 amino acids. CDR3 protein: CASSFLPGAYEQYF. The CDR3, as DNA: TGTGCCAGCAGTTTTCTCCCGGGAGCCTACGAGCAGTACTTC.

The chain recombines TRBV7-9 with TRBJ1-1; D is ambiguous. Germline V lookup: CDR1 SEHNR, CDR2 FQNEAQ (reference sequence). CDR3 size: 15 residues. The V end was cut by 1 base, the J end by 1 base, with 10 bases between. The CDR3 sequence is CASSLGEASNTEAFF. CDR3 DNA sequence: TGTGCCAGCAGCTTAGGAGAGGCCTCGAACACTGAAGCTTTCTTT.

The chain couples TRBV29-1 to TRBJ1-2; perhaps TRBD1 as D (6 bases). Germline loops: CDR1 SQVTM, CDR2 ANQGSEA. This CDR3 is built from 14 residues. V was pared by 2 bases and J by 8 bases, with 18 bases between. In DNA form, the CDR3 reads TGCAGCGTTGAAAATCGGGGGGCGCAGTTGGGCTACACCTTC. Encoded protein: CSVENRGAQLGYTF.